Below, one T cell receptor beta chain is given with its context. Its cognate antigen is unknown. A junction boundary mismatches the germline segment, possibly from a read error. The data were obtained in a study of siplizumab effects on memory and regulatory T cells. Study-level points and caveats: It was not possible to assign a naive or memory phenotype to roughly 80-96% of proliferating CD4+ or CD8+ clones. Relative to controls at 25% to 30%, mappable alloreactive CD4+ clones exhibited a mean Treg-derived proportion of approximately 62% with siplizumab. Naive T cells seemed more diverse than memory cells; they also seemed major alloresponse contributors.

The protocol was immunoSEQ multiplex PCR, while the TCRdb copy is restricted to in-frame clones and leaves out a portion. The sample shows around 87,000 clones, approximately 90% of them seen only once. The CDR3 spans 14 residues. The germline V gene encodes CDR1 MNHEY and CDR2 SVGAGI. V usage is TRBV6-5 and J usage is TRBJ2-7, with unresolved D. Sequenced material: CD4+ T cells sorted from blood. The sequence was collected from a human donor in good health. The CDR3 DNA is TGTGCCAGCAGCCAATTAGCCGTCTCCCACGAGCAGTACTTC. Translating gives CASSQLAVSHEQYF.